These 7 T cell receptor beta chains came from one sample sequenced in a study of blood T cells in healthy people across ages. The use of a sample-barcoded 5' primer and a J-beta primer mix characterized a second PCR of 7 to 11 cycles. One entry per CDR3 protein results from TCRdb running MiXCR on the 5' RACE reads. This sample carries 800,000 to 950,000 distinct CDR3 sequences, 40% to 60% of them seen once, and the ten largest clones take around 15%. The specimen was blood. These TCRs come from a man younger than 45 in good health.

This clonotype was counted once. The chain links TRBV27 to TRBJ2-7; D gene unclear. CDR3 length: 14 amino acids. In germline, CDR1 is MNHEY, CDR2 SMNVEV (reference sequence). V lost 6 bases and J 3 bases, leaving 15 bases between the germline ends. In DNA form, the CDR3 reads TGTGCCAGCAGCCCCCGCAAGGGTTTCTACGAGCAGTACTTC. It translates to CASSPRKGFYEQYF.

With respect to this clonotype: A much more abundant neighbour one base away suggests this may be a read error. This rearrangement joins TRBV29-1 to TRBJ2-1; 7 bases fit TRBD1. The J call may not be correct, given that the DNA end is closer to TRBJ2-7. CDR3 length: 15 amino acids. In germline, CDR1 is SQVTM, CDR2 ANQGSEA. The chain's CDR3 is CSVEVRDSNYNEQYF. CDR3 nucleotides: TGCAGCGTTGAAGTTAGGGACAGCAATTACAATGAGCAGTACTTC.

The V and J genes are TRBV4-2 and TRBJ2-3, with 10 bases aligning to TRBD1. In germline, CDR1 is LGHNA, CDR2 YNFKEQ. J was trimmed by 0 bases and V by 4 bases; bases with no gene match: 4. The CDR3 contains 16 residues. CDR3 bases: TGTGCCAGCAGCCTACCGGGACAGGGGAGCACAGATACGCAGTATTTT. Residues: CASSLPGQGSTDTQYF.

The chain couples TRBV10-3 to TRBJ2-5, with 9 bases that match TRBD2. The J call may be in error: the DNA end matches TRBJ2-7 better. The CDR3 has 17 residues. In germline, CDR1 is ENHRY, CDR2 SYGVKD. The chain's CDR3 is CAISPSGAGGSSYEQYF. CDR3 bases: TGTGCCATCAGTCCCTCAGGAGCGGGGGGCAGCTCCTACGAGCAGTACTTC.

Only a few counts were recorded for this clonotype. The chain carries TRBV29-1 and TRBJ2-3; possibly TRBD1 for D (6 bases). Trimming took off 7 bases at V and 0 bases at J, with 14 bases between the two ends. Germline values: CDR1 SQVTM, CDR2 ANQGSEA. The CDR3 is 14 amino acids. The CDR3 loop is CSAYGTTSTDTQYF. The CDR3 nucleotides are TGCAGCGCCTACGGGACAACTAGCACAGATACGCAGTATTTT.

The chain links TRBV6-1 to TRBJ2-3; D could derive from TRBD1 or TRBD2 (5 bases each). Germline loops: CDR1 MNHNS, CDR2 SASEGT. V lost 6 bases and J 6 bases, leaving 13 bases between the germline ends. The CDR3 runs 13 residues. The chain's CDR3 is CASRMGPGDTQYF. For the CDR3, the DNA is TGTGCCAGCAGGATGGGACCCGGGGATACGCAGTATTTT.

The genes are TRBV4-1 and TRBJ2-1; weak D call: TRBD2 (5 bases). Germline CDR1 reads MGHRA; CDR2 reads YSYEKL. Trimming pared 4 bases from V and 9 bases from J, leaving 10 bases between. The CDR3 runs 12 residues. DNA of the CDR3: TGCGCCAGCAGCCGAGGGCTAAGTGAGCAGTTCTTC. Amino acid sequence: CASSRGLSEQFF.